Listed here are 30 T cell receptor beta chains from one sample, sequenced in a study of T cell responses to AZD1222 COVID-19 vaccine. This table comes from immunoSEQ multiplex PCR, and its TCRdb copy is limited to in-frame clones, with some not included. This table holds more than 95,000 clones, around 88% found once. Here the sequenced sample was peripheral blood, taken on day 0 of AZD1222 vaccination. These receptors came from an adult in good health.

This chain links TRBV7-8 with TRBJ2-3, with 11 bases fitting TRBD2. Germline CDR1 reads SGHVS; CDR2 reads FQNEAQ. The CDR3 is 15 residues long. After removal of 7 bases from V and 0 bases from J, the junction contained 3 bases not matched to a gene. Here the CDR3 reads CASTGLAVSTDTQYF. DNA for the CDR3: TGTGCCAGCACGGGACTAGCGGTTAGCACAGATACGCAGTATTTT.

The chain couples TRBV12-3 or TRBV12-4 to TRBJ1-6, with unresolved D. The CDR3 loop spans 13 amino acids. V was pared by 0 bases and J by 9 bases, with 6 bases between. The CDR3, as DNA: TGTGCCAGCAGTTTAGCGACCAGTTCACCCCTCCACTTT. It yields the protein CASSLATSSPLHF.

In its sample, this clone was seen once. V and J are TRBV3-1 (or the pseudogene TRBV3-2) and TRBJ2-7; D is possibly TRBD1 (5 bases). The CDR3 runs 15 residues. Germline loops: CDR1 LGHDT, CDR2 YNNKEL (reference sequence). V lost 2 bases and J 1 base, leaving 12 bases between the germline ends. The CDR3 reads CASSQTFTGSYEQYF. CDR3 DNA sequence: TGTGCCAGCAGCCAAACTTTTACAGGTTCCTACGAGCAGTACTTC.

The CDR3 nucleotides read TGTGCCAGCTCACCACCGGGACAGGGGCGCACAGATACGCAGTATTTT. This encodes CASSPPGQGRTDTQYF. This chain joins TRBV18 and TRBJ2-3; 10 nucleotides match TRBD1. The germline V gene encodes CDR1 KGHSH and CDR2 LQKENI. CDR3 length: 16 amino acids. V was clipped by 0 bases and J by 1 base; unmatched bases: 1.

CDR3 bases: TGTGCCAGCAGCTTAGTTGGGGGGAACACTGAAGCTTTCTTT. It specifies CASSLVGGNTEAFF. The rearrangement uses TRBV7-8 and TRBJ1-1; maybe TRBD1 (5 bases). The germline V gene has CDR1 SGHVS and CDR2 FQNEAQ. CDR3 length equals 14 residues. V was cut by 1 base and J by 1 base, with 7 bases left in between.

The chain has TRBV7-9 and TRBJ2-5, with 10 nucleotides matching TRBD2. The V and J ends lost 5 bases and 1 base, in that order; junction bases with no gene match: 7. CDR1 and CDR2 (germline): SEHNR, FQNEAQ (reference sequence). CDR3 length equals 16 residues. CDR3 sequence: CASSLASGRLQETQYF. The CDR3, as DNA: TGTGCCAGCAGCCTTGCTAGCGGGAGACTCCAAGAGACCCAGTACTTC.

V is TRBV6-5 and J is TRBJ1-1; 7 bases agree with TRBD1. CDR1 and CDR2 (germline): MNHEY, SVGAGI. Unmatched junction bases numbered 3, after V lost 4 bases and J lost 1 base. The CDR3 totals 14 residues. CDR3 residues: CASSLGQRNTEAFF. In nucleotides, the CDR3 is TGTGCCAGCAGTTTGGGACAGCGGAACACTGAAGCTTTCTTT.

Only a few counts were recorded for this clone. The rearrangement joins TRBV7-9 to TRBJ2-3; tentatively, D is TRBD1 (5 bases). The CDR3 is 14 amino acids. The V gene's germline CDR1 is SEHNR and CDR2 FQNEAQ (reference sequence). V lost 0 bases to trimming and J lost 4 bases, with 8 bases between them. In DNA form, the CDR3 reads TGTGCCAGCAGCTTAGCAGGGGCCGCAGATACGCAGTATTTT. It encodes CASSLAGAADTQYF.

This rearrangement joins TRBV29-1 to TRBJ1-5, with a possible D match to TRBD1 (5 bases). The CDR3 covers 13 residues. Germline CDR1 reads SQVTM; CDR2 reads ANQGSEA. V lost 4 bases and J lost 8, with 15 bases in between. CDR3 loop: CSVGWQGGEPQHF. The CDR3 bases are TGCAGCGTTGGGTGGCAGGGAGGTGAGCCCCAGCATTTT.

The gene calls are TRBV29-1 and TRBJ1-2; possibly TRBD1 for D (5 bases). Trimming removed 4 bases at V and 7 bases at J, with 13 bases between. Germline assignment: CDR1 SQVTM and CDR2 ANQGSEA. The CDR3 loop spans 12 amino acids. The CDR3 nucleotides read TGCAGCGTTGTGGGGCAGGGTCTTGGCTACACCTTC. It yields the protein CSVVGQGLGYTF. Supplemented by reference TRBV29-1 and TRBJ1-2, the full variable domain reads SAVISQKPSRDICQRGTSLTIQCQVDSQVTMMFWYRQQPGQSLTLIATANQGSEATYESGFVIDKFPISRPNLTFSTLTVSNMSPEDSSIYLCSVVGQGLGYTFGSGTRLTVV.

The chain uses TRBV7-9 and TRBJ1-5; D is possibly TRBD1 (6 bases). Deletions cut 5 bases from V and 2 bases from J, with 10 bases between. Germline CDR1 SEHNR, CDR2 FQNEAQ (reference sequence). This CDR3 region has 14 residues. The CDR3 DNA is TGTGCCAGCAGCCAGGGGTCTGGCAATCAGCCCCAGCATTTT. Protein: CASSQGSGNQPQHF.

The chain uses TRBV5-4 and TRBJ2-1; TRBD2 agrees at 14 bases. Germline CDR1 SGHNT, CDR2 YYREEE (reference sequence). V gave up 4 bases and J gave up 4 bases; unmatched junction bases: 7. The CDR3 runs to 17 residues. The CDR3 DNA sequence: TGTGCCAGCAGCCCGCGACTAGCGGGAGGGCCATACAATGAGCAGTTCTTC. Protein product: CASSPRLAGGPYNEQFF.

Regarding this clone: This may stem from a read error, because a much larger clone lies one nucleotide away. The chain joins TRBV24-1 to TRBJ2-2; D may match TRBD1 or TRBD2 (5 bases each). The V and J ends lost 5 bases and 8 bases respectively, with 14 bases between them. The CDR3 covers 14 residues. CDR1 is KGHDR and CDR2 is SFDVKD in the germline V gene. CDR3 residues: CATSAGTAGGELFF. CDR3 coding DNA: TGTGCCACCAGTGCCGGGACGGCCGGGGGGGAGCTGTTTTTT.

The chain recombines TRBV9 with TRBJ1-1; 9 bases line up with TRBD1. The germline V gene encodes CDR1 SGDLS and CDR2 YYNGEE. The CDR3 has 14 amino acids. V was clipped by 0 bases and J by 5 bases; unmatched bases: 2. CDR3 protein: CASSVGGQGTEAFF. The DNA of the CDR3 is TGTGCCAGCAGCGTAGGGGGACAGGGAACTGAAGCTTTCTTT.

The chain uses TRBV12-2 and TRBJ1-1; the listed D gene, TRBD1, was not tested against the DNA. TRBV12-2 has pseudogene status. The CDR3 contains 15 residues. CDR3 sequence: CASRLLTDRNTEAFF. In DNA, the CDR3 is TGTGCAAGTCGCTTACTCACCGACAGGAACACTGAAGCTTTCTTT.

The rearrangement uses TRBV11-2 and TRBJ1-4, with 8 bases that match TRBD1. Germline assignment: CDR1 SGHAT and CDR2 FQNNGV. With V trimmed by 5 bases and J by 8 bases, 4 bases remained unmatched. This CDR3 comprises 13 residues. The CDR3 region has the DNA TGTGCCAGCAGCCGACAGGGGATGGAAAAACTGTTTTTT. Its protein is CASSRQGMEKLFF. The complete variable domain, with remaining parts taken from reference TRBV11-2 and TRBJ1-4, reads EAGVAQSPRYKIIEKRQSVAFWCNPISGHATLYWYQQILGQGPKLLIQFQNNGVVDDSQLPKDRFSAERLKGVDSTLKIQPAKLEDSAVYLCASSRQGMEKLFFGSGTQLSVL.

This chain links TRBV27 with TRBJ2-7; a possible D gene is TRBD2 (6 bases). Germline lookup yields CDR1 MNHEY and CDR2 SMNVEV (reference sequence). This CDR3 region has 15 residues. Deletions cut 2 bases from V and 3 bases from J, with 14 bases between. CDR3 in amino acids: CASSLSFGGSYEQYF. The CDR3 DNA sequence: TGTGCCAGCAGTTTAAGTTTTGGGGGGAGCTACGAGCAGTACTTC.

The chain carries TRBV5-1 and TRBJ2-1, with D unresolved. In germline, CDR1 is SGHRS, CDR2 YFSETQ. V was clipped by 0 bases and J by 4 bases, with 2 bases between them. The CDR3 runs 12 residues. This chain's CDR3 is CASSLEYNEQFF. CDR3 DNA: TGCGCCAGCAGCTTGGAATACAATGAGCAGTTCTTC.

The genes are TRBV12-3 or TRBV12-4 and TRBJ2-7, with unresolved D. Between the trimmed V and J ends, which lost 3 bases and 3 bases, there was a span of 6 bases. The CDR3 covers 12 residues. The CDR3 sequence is CASSFRDYEQYF. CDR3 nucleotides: TGTGCCAGCAGTTTCCGTGACTACGAGCAGTACTTC.

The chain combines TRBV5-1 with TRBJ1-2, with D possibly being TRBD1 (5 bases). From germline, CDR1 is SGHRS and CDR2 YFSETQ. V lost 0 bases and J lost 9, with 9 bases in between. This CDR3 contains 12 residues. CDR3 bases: TGCGCCAGCAGCTTGGAGGGGCCTAGCTACACCTTC. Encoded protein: CASSLEGPSYTF.

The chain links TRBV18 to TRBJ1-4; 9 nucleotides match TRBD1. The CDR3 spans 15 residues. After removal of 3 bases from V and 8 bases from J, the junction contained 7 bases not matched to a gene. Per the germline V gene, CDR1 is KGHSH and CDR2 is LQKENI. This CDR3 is CASSPSTGGREKLFF. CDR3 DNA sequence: TGTGCCAGCTCACCCTCAACAGGGGGCCGGGAAAAACTGTTTTTT.

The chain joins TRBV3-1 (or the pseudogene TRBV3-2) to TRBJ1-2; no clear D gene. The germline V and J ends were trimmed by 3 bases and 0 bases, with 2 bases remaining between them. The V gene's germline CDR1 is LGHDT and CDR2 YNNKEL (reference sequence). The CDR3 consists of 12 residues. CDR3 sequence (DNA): TGTGCCAGCAGCCAGACTAACTATGGCTACACCTTC. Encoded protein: CASSQTNYGYTF.

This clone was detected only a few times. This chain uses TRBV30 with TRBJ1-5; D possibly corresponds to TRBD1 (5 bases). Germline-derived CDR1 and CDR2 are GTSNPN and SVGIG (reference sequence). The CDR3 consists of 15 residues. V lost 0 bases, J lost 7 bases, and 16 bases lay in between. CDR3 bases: TGTGCCTGGAGTGTAATGGGACCCTCGGGGCAGCCCCAGCATTTT. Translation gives CAWSVMGPSGQPQHF.

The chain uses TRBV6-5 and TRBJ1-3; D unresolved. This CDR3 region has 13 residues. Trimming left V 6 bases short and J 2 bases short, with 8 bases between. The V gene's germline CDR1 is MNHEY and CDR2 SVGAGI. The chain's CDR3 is CASRVETGNTIYF. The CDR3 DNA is TGTGCCAGCAGGGTAGAGACTGGAAACACCATATATTTT.

The CDR3, as DNA: TGTGCCAGCAGCCAAAAGGTAGCGGGAGGGCCCTACAATGAGCAGTTCTTC. Translation: CASSQKVAGGPYNEQFF. V gene TRBV7-9 combines with J gene TRBJ2-1, with TRBD2 matching 11 bases. J lost 2 bases, V lost 5 bases, and 8 bases had no gene match. The CDR3 totals 17 residues. Germline-derived CDR1 and CDR2 are SEHNR and FQNEAQ (reference sequence). Combining the CDR3 with reference TRBV7-9 and TRBJ2-1 gives the whole variable domain DTGVSQNPRHKITKRGQNVTFRCDPISEHNRLYWYRQTLGQGPEFLTYFQNEAQLEKSRLLSDRFSAERPKGSFSTLEIQRTEQGDSAMYLCASSQKVAGGPYNEQFFGPGTRLTVL.

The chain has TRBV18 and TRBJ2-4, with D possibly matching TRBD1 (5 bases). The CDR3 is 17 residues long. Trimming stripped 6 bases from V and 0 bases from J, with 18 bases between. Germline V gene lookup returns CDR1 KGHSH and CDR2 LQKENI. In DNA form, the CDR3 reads TGTGCCAGCTCCAACTCCCAGGGCGTAAGAGCCAAAAACATTCAGTACTTC. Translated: CASSNSQGVRAKNIQYF.

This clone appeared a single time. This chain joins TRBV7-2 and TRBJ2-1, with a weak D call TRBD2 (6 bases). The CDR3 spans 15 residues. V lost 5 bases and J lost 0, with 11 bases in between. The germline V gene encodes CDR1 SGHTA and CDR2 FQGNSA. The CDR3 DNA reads TGTGCCAGCAGCATTAGCGGCGGCTCCTACAATGAGCAGTTCTTC. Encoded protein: CASSISGGSYNEQFF.

The CDR3 DNA reads as TGTGCCAGCAGCCGGGGCCGAGGTGGGATCTACGAGCAGTACTTC. This gives the protein CASSRGRGGIYEQYF. The rearrangement links TRBV7-2 to TRBJ2-7; D tentatively fits TRBD1 or TRBD2 (5 bases each). Looked up from germline, CDR1 is SGHTA and CDR2 is FQGNSA. V dropped 5 bases and J dropped 3 bases, with 17 bases sitting between them. The CDR3 sequence is 15 residues long.

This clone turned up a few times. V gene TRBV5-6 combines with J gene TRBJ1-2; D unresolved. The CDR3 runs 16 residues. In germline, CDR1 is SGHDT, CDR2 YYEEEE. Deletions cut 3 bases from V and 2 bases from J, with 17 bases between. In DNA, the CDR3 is TGTGCCAGCAGCTCCCTCGGAGGACCAGAAAACTATGGCTACACCTTC. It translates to CASSSLGGPENYGYTF. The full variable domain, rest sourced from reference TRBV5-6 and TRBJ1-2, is DAGVTQSPTHLIKTRGQQVTLRCSPKSGHDTVSWYQQALGQGPQFIFQYYEEEERQRGNFPDRFSGHQFPNYSSELNVNALLLGDSALYLCASSSLGGPENYGYTFGSGTRLTVV.

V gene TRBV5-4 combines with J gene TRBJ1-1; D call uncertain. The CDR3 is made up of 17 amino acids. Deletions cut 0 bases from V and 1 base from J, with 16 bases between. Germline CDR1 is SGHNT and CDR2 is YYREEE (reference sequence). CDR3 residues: CASSLVRWPTGNTEAFF. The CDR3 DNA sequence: TGTGCCAGCAGCTTGGTTCGTTGGCCCACGGGGAACACTGAAGCTTTCTTT.